This T cell receptor beta chain was captured in a study of blood T cell repertoires in COVID-19. Across the study: T cells, B-cell-depleted T cells, or PBMCs provided the cDNA or gDNA that served as material.

Germline CDR1 is MNHEY and CDR2 is SVGEGT. CDR3 length: 17 residues. Unmatched junction bases numbered 5, after V lost 2 bases and J lost 0 bases. Per the study methods: Nucleated cell counts were estimated from reference gene primer amplification. Method: immunoSEQ multiplex PCR; TCRdb's copy keeps in-frame clones and lacks some. V, J and clone size derive from that table, while D and trimming were established from the DNA sequence. The sample lists over 200,000 clones, approximately 89% seen once, with 2% to 2.5% in the top ten. The cohort comprised adults aged roughly 18 to 95 years residing in approximately 25 US areas. Membership in each cohort depended on participant-reported clinical history. This clone was recorded once.

The chain uses TRBV6-2 or TRBV6-3 and TRBJ2-2; 8 nucleotides agree with TRBD1. This TCR was sampled from a woman aged 40 to 49 with acute COVID-19. Sample: PBMCs or T cells enriched from blood (not recorded which). The CDR3 loop is CASSYMRTGTNTGELFF. CDR3 DNA: TGTGCCAGCAGTTACATGAGGACAGGGACGAACACCGGGGAGCTGTTTTTT.